This TCR beta chain was identified during a study of blood T cell repertoires in COVID-19. Across the study: COVID-19 samples from acute and convalescent phases originated in the United States, Italy and Spain. Nucleic acid was either cDNA or gDNA, and it came from T cells, B-cell-depleted T cells, or PBMCs.

Original handling: Amplification from reference gene primers served as the basis for estimated nucleated cell counts. Assay used: immunoSEQ multiplex PCR; TCRdb lists only in-frame clones, some missing. V and J calls and clone size are those listed in that table; D and trimming were worked out from the DNA. The sample yields about 260,000 clones, over 80% seen once. The CDR3 consists of 17 residues. CDR1 and CDR2 (germline): SGHDT, YYEEEE. V lost 5 bases and J lost 7, with 27 bases in between. This chain uses TRBV5-6 with TRBJ1-2; maybe TRBD1 (6 bases). The clonotype comes from a woman in her forties with acute or convalescent COVID-19. Sequences were obtained from peripheral blood. Here the CDR3 DNA reads TGTGCCAGCAGGGACACGGGACATACCTTAGAGGCTGGTGGCTACACCTTC. It translates to CASRDTGHTLEAGGYTF.